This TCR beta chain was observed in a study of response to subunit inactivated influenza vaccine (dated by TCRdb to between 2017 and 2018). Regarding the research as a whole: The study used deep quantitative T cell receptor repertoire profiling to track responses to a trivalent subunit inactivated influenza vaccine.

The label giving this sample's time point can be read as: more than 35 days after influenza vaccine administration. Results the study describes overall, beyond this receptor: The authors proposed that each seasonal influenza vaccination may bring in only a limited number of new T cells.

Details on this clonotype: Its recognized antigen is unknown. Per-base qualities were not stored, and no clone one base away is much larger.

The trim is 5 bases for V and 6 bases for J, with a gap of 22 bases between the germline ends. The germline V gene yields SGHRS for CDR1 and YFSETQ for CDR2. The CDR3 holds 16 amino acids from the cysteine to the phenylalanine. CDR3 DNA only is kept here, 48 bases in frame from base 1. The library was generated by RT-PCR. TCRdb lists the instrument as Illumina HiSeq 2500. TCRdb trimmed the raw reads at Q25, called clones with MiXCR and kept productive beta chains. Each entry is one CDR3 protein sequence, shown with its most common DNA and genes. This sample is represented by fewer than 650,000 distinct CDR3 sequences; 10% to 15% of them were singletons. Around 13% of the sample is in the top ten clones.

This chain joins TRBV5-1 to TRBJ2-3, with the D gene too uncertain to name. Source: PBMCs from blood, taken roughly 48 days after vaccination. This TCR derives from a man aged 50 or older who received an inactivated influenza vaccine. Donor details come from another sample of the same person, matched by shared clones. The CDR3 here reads CASRKAPASPRDTQYF. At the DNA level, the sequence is TGCGCCAGCAGGAAGGCGCCGGCGAGCCCAAGGGATACGCAGTATTTT.